This T cell receptor (beta chain) appears in the sequencing data of a study of shared clonotypes between healthy human individuals (dated by TCRdb to 2018 to 2020). For the wider study: The cohort comprised a couple of women and a few men aged 18 to 49 years. For each donor, CD4 naive and CD4 memory were each given three plates, CD8 naive was given two plates, and CD8 memory was given one plate. To estimate repertoire size and how much clonotypes are shared between individuals, the study performed deep sequencing of blood TCR repertoires from five healthy adults. Libraries were prepared and TCR repertoires were sequenced by different laboratories using diverse techniques, in order to increase sequencing depth and limit assay-specific biases. Leukapheresis yielded between about 0.85 and 10 billion PBMCs per donor.

CD8 naive samples consisted of CD45RO-negative cells that were positively selected for CCR7, yielding a CD45RA+CCR7+ population without TemRA cells. Healthy HIV-negative adults with no recently reported acute infections or vaccinations were included as donors. All donors were Caucasian adults living in Nashville, Tennessee, USA. Blood was collected by leukapheresis, and PBMCs were isolated by Ficoll-Histopaque density gradient centrifugation and then cryopreserved in liquid nitrogen vapor phase. Purity and quantity of every magnetically sorted T cell population were checked by analytical flow cytometry. Genomic DNA was isolated from every sorted fraction and measured by UV absorbance on a Nanodrop 2000c. What the authors observed across the whole study: Rarefaction of sorted-subset datasets indicated incomplete sequencing despite the large sequencing depth. Pairwise subsampling led to the expectation that sequencing depth would affect the degree of clonotype sharing among donors. Only blood was sampled, and tissue TCR repertoires likely differ from those in blood. Larger estimated clonotype richness was generally found for naive subsets than for memory subsets. When a handful of donors were compared, the shared fraction of clonotypes was about 5% for naive CD4, approximately 3.3% for naive CD8, 2% to 2.5% for memory CD4, and 0.4% for memory CD8. Higher generation probabilities were observed for clonotypes shared by all four sorted-subset donors than for non-shared clonotypes. Because the study included a small number of donors, the genetic and exposure-history diversity represented was limited.

Using the deep immunoSEQ assay, TCR CDR3 regions were amplified from genomic DNA by multiplex PCR. Genomic DNA extracted from each cell subset was distributed evenly over all wells of several immunoSEQ 96-well plates, and each plate served as one replicate. For sorted subsets, about 0.2 ug genomic DNA, equal to 30,000 to 35,000 T cell genomes, was loaded into each replicate PCR. Purified libraries were measured with a Qubit 3.0 fluorometer, size-checked on a Bioanalyzer 2100, and measured again with the KAPA Library Quantification kit. Every immunoSEQ 96-well plate was sequenced on a dedicated single-read 150-cycle Illumina NextSeq 550 flow cell. In the paper's pipeline: The immunoSEQ output contained only junctional sequences without quality scores, so filtering could not match that applied to full-length reads. Sequences were annotated with PyIR, a Python wrapper for IgBLAST v1.9, and V/J genes and CDR3 were assigned using IMGT germline references. Reads were filtered out if the reads had weak V/J assignments (E-value above 1e-6), no CDR3, stop codons, out-of-frame junctions, or ambiguous translated residues. V3J clonotypes were defined by identical inferred V gene, J gene, and CDR3 amino acid sequence. Percentage overlap between repertoires was calculated by dividing the number of shared unique clonotypes by the size of the smaller repertoire. Three approaches were used to assess repertoire richness: RTK rarefaction, the Chao1 estimator, and Recon v2.1 estimates of unobserved clonotypes. OLGA was used to compute generation probabilities for all TCRbeta clonotypes that the gDNA method yielded from a few donors. TCRdb stores this immuneACCESS table with in-frame sequences only. Part of the clones is absent; in the studies checked, under half of the shortfall reflects unresolved V genes, and no reason is known for the rest. V and J calls and clone size come straight from that table; D and trimming were deduced from the DNA. The sample table lists some 2.1 million clones, just under 95% of them with a count of one. The top ten clones comprise 1.5% to 2% of the sample.

The CDR3 numbers 16 residues from cysteine through phenylalanine. Only the CDR3 DNA stays, 48 bases, in frame from base 1. Trimming at the junction amounts to 5 bases on V and 3 bases on J, and the germline ends lie 17 bases apart. Sequences SGHVS (CDR1) and FNYEAQ (CDR2) are obtained from the germline V gene. Worth noting for this clone: Its antigen target is currently unknown. No per-base quality is available; no much larger clone lies one base away.

This clonotype was sampled from a man between 18 and 35 years old in good health. Some clones in this sample may be carry-over from other donors' samples. This sequence uses TRBV7-6 and TRBJ2-1; a confident D gene designation cannot be given. Material: naive CD8+ T cells from PBMCs. According to the study, the label for this sample's cell subset or site signals: CD45RA+CCR7+. At the DNA level, the sequence is TGTGCCAGCAGCCCATCCGGCGGAACCCTCTACAATGAGCAGTTCTTC. The encoded protein is CASSPSGGTLYNEQFF.